This is a list of T cell receptor beta chains from one sample in a study of CD8+ T cells in alopecia areata. Data came from immunoSEQ multiplex PCR; TCRdb stores just in-frame clones and leaves some out. The repertoire holds about 120,000 clones, with roughly 68% as singletons. The sequencing input was CD4+ T cells sorted from blood. The receptors come from a human donor in good health. Each CDR3 is given with its conserved first and last residue. The D gene is left open where the match is weak. Clone size appears in some rows only: once, few, many, or a class for an expanded clone.

CDR3: CATSRDTGGKYGYTF
DNA: TGTGCCACCAGCAGGGATACAGGGGGCAAGTATGGCTACACCTTC
J: TRBJ1-2
size: .
V: TRBV15
D: TRBD1
length: 15

CDR3: CASSLRGTSGNEQFF
DNA: TGTGCCAGCAGTTTACGCGGGACTAGCGGCAATGAGCAGTTCTTC
J: TRBJ2-1
size: .
V: TRBV27
D: TRBD2
length: 15

CDR3: CASKQGAGTDTQYF
DNA: TGTGCCAGCAAACAGGGGGCAGGCACAGATACGCAGTATTTT
J: TRBJ2-3
size: few
V: TRBV6-5
D: TRBD1
length: 14

CDR3: CSGGYQETQYF
DNA: TGCAGCGGGGGTTACCAAGAGACCCAGTACTTC
J: TRBJ2-5
size: .
V: TRBV29-1
D: .
length: 11

CDR3: CALGQDYNEQFF
DNA: TGTGCCCTAGGACAGGATTACAATGAGCAGTTCTTC
J: TRBJ2-1
size: .
V: TRBV2
D: TRBD1
length: 12

CDR3: CSVGAENQPQHF
DNA: TGCAGCGTTGGGGCAGAGAATCAGCCCCAGCATTTT
J: TRBJ1-5
size: .
V: TRBV29-1
D: .
length: 12

CDR3: CASSRRQGLETQYF
DNA: TGCGCCAGCAGCCGCAGACAGGGTTTAGAGACCCAGTACTTC
J: TRBJ2-5
size: .
V: TRBV4-1
D: TRBD1
length: 14

CDR3: CASSGQGYYGYTF
DNA: TGTGCCAGCAGTGGTCAGGGTTACTATGGCTACACCTTC
J: TRBJ1-2
size: .
V: TRBV27
D: .
length: 13

CDR3: CASSPVAENTEAFF
DNA: TGTGCCAGCTCACCGGTGGCAGAGAACACTGAAGCTTTCTTT
J: TRBJ1-1
size: .
V: TRBV18
D: .
length: 14

CDR3: CASSLTVQNTEAFF
DNA: TGTGCCAGCAGTTTGACAGTACAGAACACTGAAGCTTTCTTT
J: TRBJ1-1
size: few
V: TRBV27
D: .
length: 14

CDR3: CASSVVTGSGYTF
DNA: TGTGCCAGCAGCGTAGTGACAGGGTCTGGCTACACCTTC
J: TRBJ1-2
size: few
V: TRBV9
D: TRBD1
length: 13

CDR3: CASSFGQGDYGYTF
DNA: TGTGCCAGCAGCTTCGGGCAGGGGGACTATGGCTACACCTTC
J: TRBJ1-2
size: .
V: TRBV7-9
D: TRBD1
length: 14

CDR3: CATSRPAGVAGFQETQYF
DNA: TGTGCCACCAGCAGGCCCGCTGGGGTAGCGGGTTTTCAAGAGACCCAGTACTTC
J: TRBJ2-5
size: .
V: TRBV15
D: TRBD2
length: 18

CDR3: CASSRNSDTQYF
DNA: TGTGCCAGCAGCCGTAACTCAGATACGCAGTATTTT
J: TRBJ2-3
size: .
V: TRBV9
D: .
length: 12

CDR3: CASSLEKSGTQYF
DNA: TGTGCCAGCAGCTTAGAAAAAAGTGGTACGCAGTATTTT
J: TRBJ2-3
size: .
V: TRBV7-2
D: .
length: 13

CDR3: CASSEWGGTVPRAQHF
DNA: TGTGCCAGCAGTGAATGGGGTGGGACGGTTCCGCGAGCCCAGCATTTT
J: TRBJ1-5
size: .
V: TRBV6-1
D: .
length: 16

CDR3: CAWGGAYEQYF
DNA: TGTGCCTGGGGCGGGGCATACGAGCAGTACTTC
J: TRBJ2-7
size: .
V: TRBV30
D: .
length: 11

CDR3: CASSLNSANTGELFF
DNA: TGCGCCAGCAGCTTGAACTCAGCCAACACCGGGGAGCTGTTTTTT
J: TRBJ2-2
size: .
V: TRBV5-1
D: .
length: 15

CDR3: CSVGGGNNEKLFF
DNA: TGCAGCGTTGGCGGGGGGAATAATGAAAAACTGTTTTTT
J: TRBJ1-4
size: .
V: TRBV29-1
D: .
length: 13

CDR3: CASSEIASSGNKNIQYF
DNA: TGTGCCAGCAGTGAAATCGCTTCTAGCGGAAACAAAAACATTCAGTACTTC
J: TRBJ2-4
size: .
V: TRBV6-1
D: TRBD2
length: 17

CDR3: CASSPGTGSNQPQHF
DNA: TGTGCCAGCAGTCCCGGGACAGGGAGCAATCAGCCCCAGCATTTT
J: TRBJ1-5
size: .
V: TRBV2
D: TRBD1
length: 15

CDR3: CASSAGLAGSDTQYF
DNA: TGTGCCAGCAGCGCAGGACTAGCGGGGTCAGATACGCAGTATTTT
J: TRBJ2-3
size: .
V: TRBV9
D: TRBD2
length: 15

CDR3: CASSSGLPSDTQYF
DNA: TGTGCCAGCAGCTCGGGACTCCCCTCAGATACGCAGTATTTT
J: TRBJ2-3
size: .
V: TRBV7-2
D: .
length: 14

CDR3: CASSNPDSSNQPQHF
DNA: TGTGCCAGTAGTAACCCGGACAGTAGCAATCAGCCCCAGCATTTT
J: TRBJ1-5
size: .
V: TRBV19
D: .
length: 15

CDR3: CASSADQNGYPLHF
DNA: TGTGCCAGCAGCGCCGACCAGAATGGGTACCCCCTCCACTTT
J: TRBJ1-6
size: .
V: TRBV9
D: .
length: 14

CDR3: CSVYDGGVVPEAFF
DNA: TGCAGCGTCTATGACGGTGGGGTGGTCCCTGAAGCTTTCTTT
J: TRBJ1-1
size: .
V: TRBV29-1
D: .
length: 14

CDR3: CASSFPPSYEQYF
DNA: TGTGCCAGCAGCTTTCCCCCCTCGTACGAGCAGTACTTC
J: TRBJ2-7
size: few
V: TRBV5-4
D: .
length: 13

CDR3: CASSERQLGGYTF
DNA: TGTGCCAGCAGTGAACGACAGCTTGGAGGCTACACCTTC
J: TRBJ1-2
size: .
V: TRBV2
D: .
length: 13

CDR3: CASSHPGQGYYGYTF
DNA: TGCGCCAGCAGCCACCCCGGACAAGGATACTATGGCTACACCTTC
J: TRBJ1-2
size: .
V: TRBV4-1
D: .
length: 15

CDR3: CASSGRDRGQGEQFF
DNA: TGCGCCAGCAGCGGCCGGGACAGGGGGCAGGGTGAGCAGTTCTTC
J: TRBJ2-1
size: few
V: TRBV4-1
D: TRBD1
length: 15

CDR3: CASSYPPYEQYF
DNA: TGTGCCAGCAGTTACCCTCCCTACGAGCAGTACTTC
J: TRBJ2-7
size: .
V: TRBV6-6
D: .
length: 12

CDR3: CASNTGQQNQPQHF
DNA: TGTGCCTCTAACACCGGACAGCAGAATCAGCCCCAGCATTTT
J: TRBJ1-5
size: .
V: TRBV7-8
D: .
length: 14

CDR3: CASTTGPATENTEAFF
DNA: TGTGCCAGCACCACCGGTCCCGCGACAGAGAACACTGAAGCTTTCTTT
J: TRBJ1-1
size: .
V: TRBV5-4
D: .
length: 16

CDR3: CSVPTRSSYEQYF
DNA: TGCAGCGTCCCCACCAGGAGCTCCTACGAGCAGTACTTC
J: TRBJ2-7
size: .
V: TRBV29-1
D: .
length: 13

CDR3: CASSSENSNQPQHF
DNA: TGTGCCAGCAGTTCTGAGAATAGCAATCAGCCCCAGCATTTT
J: TRBJ1-5
size: .
V: TRBV6-5
D: .
length: 14

CDR3: CASSQVSGQSTDTQYF
DNA: TGTGCCAGCAGCCAAGTATCGGGACAGAGCACAGATACGCAGTATTTT
J: TRBJ2-3
size: few
V: TRBV14
D: TRBD1
length: 16

CDR3: CASWGRETQYF
DNA: TGTGCCAGCTGGGGGCGGGAGACCCAGTACTTC
J: TRBJ2-5
size: .
V: TRBV6-6
D: .
length: 11

CDR3: CASSLTGEETQYF
DNA: TGCGCCAGCAGCTTGACAGGGGAAGAGACCCAGTACTTC
J: TRBJ2-5
size: once
V: TRBV5-1
D: TRBD1
length: 13

CDR3: CASSLLGNTEAFF
DNA: TGTGCCAGCAGTTTATTGGGGAACACTGAAGCTTTCTTT
J: TRBJ1-1
size: few
V: TRBV27
D: .
length: 13

CDR3: CASRPDPNTEAFF
DNA: TGTGCCAGCAGACCTGATCCGAACACTGAAGCTTTCTTT
J: TRBJ1-1
size: .
V: TRBV7-9
D: .
length: 13

CDR3: CASSLGAEKNGYTF
DNA: TGCGCCAGCAGCTTAGGGGCCGAAAAAAATGGCTACACCTTC
J: TRBJ1-2
size: .
V: TRBV5-1
D: .
length: 14

CDR3: CSAEQSQETQYF
DNA: TGCAGCGCTGAACAATCCCAAGAGACCCAGTACTTC
J: TRBJ2-5
size: few
V: TRBV29-1
D: .
length: 12

CDR3: CATSREPLSSGANVLTF
DNA: TGTGCCACCAGCAGAGAGCCGTTGAGCTCTGGGGCCAACGTCCTGACTTTC
J: TRBJ2-6
size: few
V: TRBV15
D: .
length: 17

CDR3: CASSAGTVGTEAFF
DNA: TGCGCCAGCAGCGCCGGGACAGTGGGAACTGAAGCTTTCTTT
J: TRBJ1-1
size: .
V: TRBV5-1
D: TRBD1
length: 14

CDR3: CASRENSYTDTQYF
DNA: TGTGCCAGCAGGGAGAACTCCTACACAGATACGCAGTATTTT
J: TRBJ2-3
size: .
V: TRBV2
D: .
length: 14

CDR3: CSVAGWGPDLSSNQPQHF
DNA: TGCAGCGTTGCGGGTTGGGGGCCCGACCTTTCTAGCAATCAGCCCCAGCATTTT
J: TRBJ1-5
size: .
V: TRBV29-1
D: .
length: 18

CDR3: CASRRGTGQGKNIQYF
DNA: TGTGCCAGCAGACGCGGAACAGGGCAAGGCAAAAACATTCAGTACTTC
J: TRBJ2-4
size: .
V: TRBV5-6
D: .
length: 16

CDR3: CASSDLDRGPLEAFF
DNA: TGTGCCAGCAGTGACCTAGACAGGGGGCCCCTTGAAGCTTTCTTT
J: TRBJ1-1
size: .
V: TRBV6-1
D: TRBD1
length: 15

CDR3: CATSRVGSLQETQYF
DNA: TGTGCCACCAGCAGAGTCGGCAGTCTCCAAGAGACCCAGTACTTC
J: TRBJ2-5
size: .
V: TRBV15
D: .
length: 15

CDR3: CSVVVRRGETQYF
DNA: TGCAGCGTTGTTGTCCGTCGTGGGGAGACCCAGTACTTC
J: TRBJ2-5
size: .
V: TRBV29-1
D: .
length: 13

CDR3: CASSSTGHLSYEQYF
DNA: TGTGCCAGCAGCAGCACGGGACACCTTTCCTACGAGCAGTACTTC
J: TRBJ2-7
size: .
V: TRBV7-9
D: .
length: 15

CDR3: CASSLARDRISYEQYF
DNA: TGCGCCAGCAGCTTGGCCCGGGACAGGATTAGTTACGAGCAGTACTTC
J: TRBJ2-7
size: .
V: TRBV5-1
D: TRBD1
length: 16

CDR3: CASSDTGELFF
DNA: TGTGCCAGCTCAGACACCGGGGAGCTGTTTTTT
J: TRBJ2-2
size: .
V: TRBV18
D: .
length: 11